These 9 T cell receptor beta chains were sequenced from one sample in a study of blood T cells in healthy people across ages. Primers used in a second PCR of about 6 to 11 cycles were a sample-barcoded 5' primer and a J-beta primer mix. MiXCR, applied by TCRdb to the 5' RACE reads, yields one record per CDR3 protein. The sample has some 780,000 distinct CDR3 sequences, roughly 50% seen once. The sample comprised blood. Source of these receptors: a man aged 40-49 years in good health.

This clonotype showed up just a few times. V gene TRBV14 combines with J gene TRBJ2-4, with D possibly being TRBD1 (6 bases). The CDR3 is made up of 17 amino acids. The germline V and J ends were trimmed by 1 base and 0 bases, with 13 bases remaining between them. Germline V gives CDR1 SGHDN, CDR2 FVKESK. The CDR3 DNA reads TGTGCCAGCAGCCAAGTGACGGACAGACTAGCCAAAAACATTCAGTACTTC. Encoded protein: CASSQVTDRLAKNIQYF.

The chain carries TRBV2 and TRBJ2-1; D possibly matches TRBD1 or TRBD2 (5 bases each). V was shortened by 6 bases and J by 0 bases, with 9 bases between the two germline ends. Germline V lookup: CDR1 SNHLY, CDR2 FYNNEI. This CDR3 is 14 amino acids long. In DNA, the CDR3 is TGTGCCAGCAGGGGACCCTACTCCTACAATGAGCAGTTCTTC. The encoded protein is CASRGPYSYNEQFF. Together with reference TRBV2 and TRBJ2-1, the CDR3 gives the full variable domain: EPEVTQTPSHQVTQMGQEVILRCVPISNHLYFYWYRQILGQKVEFLVSFYNNEISEKSEIFDDQFSVERPDGSNFTLKIRSTKLEDSAMYFCASRGPYSYNEQFFGPGTRLTVL.

Remarks on this clonotype: A read error may account for a junction end that differs from germline. The chain carries TRBV7-9 and TRBJ2-5, with TRBD1 as a possible D gene (6 bases). Germline CDR1 and CDR2: SEHNR and FQNEAQ (reference sequence). The CDR3 is made up of 13 amino acids. The CDR3 region is CAGRGEGEETQYF. CDR3 bases: TGTGCCGGCAGGGGAGAGGGGGAAGAGACCCAGTACTTC.

This chain connects TRBV6-2 or TRBV6-3 to TRBJ1-2, with 7 bases identical to TRBD1. Germline assignment: CDR1 MNHEY and CDR2 SVGEGT. The CDR3 loop spans 13 amino acids. Unmatched junction bases numbered 5, after V lost 4 bases and J lost 6 bases. This chain's CDR3 is CASSFGQADGYTF. The CDR3 DNA is TGTGCCAGCAGTTTCGGACAGGCGGATGGCTACACCTTC.

This clonotype was observed many times. The V gene is TRBV29-1, the J gene TRBJ2-3; 9 bases map to TRBD2. In germline, CDR1 is SQVTM, CDR2 ANQGSEA. The CDR3 is 13 residues long. CDR3 protein: CSCYSGRTDTQYF. The CDR3, as DNA: TGCAGTTGCTATAGCGGGAGAACAGATACGCAGTATTTT.

CDR3 protein: CASTSFSGNTDTQYF. The CDR3 nucleotides are TGTGCCAGCACCTCCTTTAGCGGGAACACAGATACGCAGTATTTT. The chain is built from TRBV6-2 or TRBV6-3 and TRBJ2-3, with TRBD2 matching over 8 bases. V was pared by 7 bases and J by 2 bases, with 8 bases of the junction left unmatched. The length of the CDR3 is 15 residues. Germline V lookup: CDR1 MNHEY, CDR2 SVGEGT.

The chain recombines TRBV2 with TRBJ2-3, with 7 bases identical to TRBD2. V was clipped by 10 bases and J by 0 bases; unmatched bases: 7. The CDR3 covers 14 residues. Germline loops: CDR1 SNHLY, CDR2 FYNNEI. The CDR3 loop is CATSRRESTDTQYF. CDR3 nucleotides: TGTGCCACCTCGAGGCGGGAGAGCACAGATACGCAGTATTTT.

A few counts support this clonotype. The chain has TRBV27 and TRBJ2-7; D remains ambiguous. The CDR3 totals 12 residues. CDR1 MNHEY and CDR2 SMNVEV come from the germline V gene (reference sequence). The V end was cut by 8 bases, the J end by 3 bases, with 11 bases between. The CDR3 sequence is CASYGKSYEQYF. The CDR3 DNA follows: TGTGCCAGCTATGGAAAAAGCTACGAGCAGTACTTC.

V and J are TRBV6-2 or TRBV6-3 and TRBJ2-1; the D is unclear. The end of the DNA fits TRBJ2-7 better, so the J call may be wrong. Germline V gene sequence: CDR1 MNHEY, CDR2 SVGEGT. This CDR3 contains 16 residues. The CDR3 nucleotides are TGTGCCAGCAGTTACTCACCCGGGTTCTCCTACAATGAGCAGTACTTC. Its protein product is CASSYSPGFSYNEQYF.